Sequencing of this T cell receptor beta chain was carried out in a study of shared clonotypes between healthy human individuals. CD8 cells regarded as naive lacked CD45RO, were positively chosen for CCR7, and omitted terminally differentiated effector memory CD45RA+ cells. This clone appeared a single time. The germline CDR1 and CDR2 sequences are SGDLS and YYNGEE. The germline V and J ends were trimmed by 4 bases and 1 base, with 5 bases remaining between them. CDR3 length equals 12 residues. The protocol was immunoSEQ multiplex PCR, while the TCRdb copy is restricted to in-frame clones and leaves out a portion. The table records 2 million to 2.5 million clones, approximately 95% of them present only once.

The chain carries TRBV9 and TRBJ2-5; D is undetermined. The source of this sequence is a man aged 18 to 29 in good health. Sequenced: naive CD8+ T cells sorted from blood. The CDR3 loop is CASSSLQETQYF. CDR3 sequence (DNA): TGTGCCAGCAGCTCACTCCAAGAGACCCAGTACTTC.